Shown below are 22 T cell receptor beta chains from a single sample sequenced in a study of Ad26.COV2.S vaccination and SARS-CoV-2 variants. Treatment meaning: some 19 received Ad26.COV2.S at low or high dose, single or two shots; roughly 5 received placebo; per-sample allocation not given. Repertoires come from day 63 after the first vaccine or placebo injection. Sequencing used immunoSEQ multiplex PCR; TCRdb keeps in-frame clones, though not all of them. The sample records around 380,000 clones, roughly nine tenths being singletons. The sample here was peripheral blood, taken in a trial of Ad26.COV2.S vaccine versus placebo. These receptors were collected from a person between 18 and 60 years old who received the Ad26.COV2.S COVID-19 vaccine or a placebo.

V and J are TRBV6-1 and TRBJ2-5; the match to TRBD1 covers 8 bases. After removal of 3 bases from V and 4 bases from J, the junction contained 4 bases not matched to a gene. Germline CDR1 reads MNHNS; CDR2 reads SASEGT. The CDR3 loop spans 14 amino acids. The CDR3 sequence: CASSDGTGLETQYF. The CDR3, as DNA: TGTGCCAGCAGTGATGGGACAGGCCTAGAGACCCAGTACTTC.

This chain joins TRBV24-1 and TRBJ1-4, with D possibly being TRBD1 (6 bases). The V gene's germline CDR1 is KGHDR and CDR2 SFDVKD. This CDR3 has 16 amino acids. V was cut by 0 bases and J by 5 bases, with 12 bases left in between. Written as DNA, the CDR3 is TGTGCCACCAGTGATTTGATCTGGGGGGCGAATGAAAAACTGTTTTTT. Its protein is CATSDLIWGANEKLFF.

The chain employs TRBV15 and TRBJ2-5; possibly TRBD1 for D (5 bases). Germline CDR1 reads LNHNV; CDR2 reads YYDKDF (reference sequence). The CDR3 is 15 amino acids. The V gene lost 5 bases and the J gene lost 1 base, with 14 bases spanning the gap. The CDR3 loop reads CATSQDRYSQETQYF. The CDR3, as DNA: TGTGCCACCAGCCAAGACAGATATAGCCAAGAGACCCAGTACTTC.

This chain joins TRBV2 and TRBJ2-3; 11 bases are a match to TRBD2. V gave up 8 bases and J gave up 3 bases; unmatched junction bases: 1. Germline lookup yields CDR1 SNHLY and CDR2 FYNNEI. The CDR3 totals 13 residues. CDR3 nucleotide sequence: TGTGCCAGCCGACTAGCGGGGACAGATACGCAGTATTTT. Residues: CASRLAGTDTQYF.

This clone occurred many times. J is TRBJ1-2 and V is TRBV12-3 or TRBV12-4; the D is unclear. V was cut by 5 bases and J by 3 bases, with 7 bases left in between. This CDR3 contains 12 residues. The CDR3 DNA follows: TGTGCCAGCAGTAGGACGGACTATGGCTACACCTTC. This sequence encodes CASSRTDYGYTF.

Turning to this clone: The same CDR3 can be traced to other DNA sequences in this sample. The V gene is TRBV10-3, the J gene TRBJ1-6, with 9 bases identical to TRBD1. Germline V gene sequence: CDR1 ENHRY, CDR2 SYGVKD. The CDR3 consists of 16 residues. V was clipped by 0 bases and J by 5 bases; unmatched bases: 2. In DNA, the CDR3 is TGTGCCATCAGTGAGTCCGGGACAGGGCATAATTCACCCCTCCACTTT. Encoded protein: CAISESGTGHNSPLHF.

The chain recombines TRBV4-3 with TRBJ1-6; 8 bases match TRBD1. The V gene end was trimmed by 0 bases and the J gene end by 9 bases; junction bases not matched to a gene: 7. CDR1 is LGHNA and CDR2 is YSLEER in the germline V gene. This CDR3 has 16 amino acids. The CDR3, as DNA: TGCGCCAGCAGCCAAGATTTGGACAGGGAAAGTTCACCCCTCCACTTT. This translates into CASSQDLDRESSPLHF.

The chain links TRBV5-4 to TRBJ1-1, with D perhaps matching TRBD1 (6 bases). V was pared by 1 base and J by 5 bases, with 15 bases between. Per the germline V gene, CDR1 is SGHNT and CDR2 is YYREEE (reference sequence). This CDR3 comprises 15 residues. In DNA, the CDR3 is TGTGCCAGCAGCTTGTTCGGGGGGCGCGTAACTGAAGCTTTCTTT. It encodes CASSLFGGRVTEAFF.

The chain carries TRBV7-8 and TRBJ2-7; D remains ambiguous. This CDR3 is built from 15 residues. Germline values: CDR1 SGHVS, CDR2 FQNEAQ. Between the trimmed V and J ends, which lost 5 bases and 3 bases, there was a span of 17 bases. Here the CDR3 reads CASSPAYAADYEQYF. The CDR3, as DNA: TGTGCCAGCAGCCCTGCCTACGCAGCCGACTACGAGCAGTACTTC.

The rearrangement uses TRBV5-4 and TRBJ1-6; possibly TRBD1 for D (5 bases). The germline gives CDR1 SGHNT, CDR2 YYREEE (reference sequence). Between the trimmed V and J ends, which lost 0 bases and 5 bases, there was a span of 12 bases. This CDR3 comprises 16 residues. Written as DNA, the CDR3 is TGTGCCAGCAGCTTGGAGTCGGGGGGAAATAATTCACCCCTCCACTTT. Its protein is CASSLESGGNNSPLHF.

The gene calls are TRBV24-1 and TRBJ2-1, with 10 bases that match TRBD2. Looked up from germline, CDR1 is KGHDR and CDR2 is SFDVKD. Losses at the gene ends were 7 bases for V and 8 bases for J; bases not matched to a gene: 4. The length of the CDR3 is 13 residues. The CDR3 here is CATRGTSVYEQFF. The CDR3 DNA reads TGTGCCACCAGAGGGACTAGCGTCTATGAGCAGTTCTTC.

The chain joins TRBV6-1 to TRBJ1-6, with D possibly TRBD1 on 5 matching bases. Trimming pared 3 bases from V and 0 bases from J, leaving 9 bases between. This CDR3 comprises 16 residues. The V gene's germline CDR1 is MNHNS and CDR2 SASEGT. The CDR3 nucleotides are TGTGCCAGCAGTGAGACCGGGGGCTCCTATAATTCACCCCTCCACTTT. Residues: CASSETGGSYNSPLHF.

The J gene is TRBJ2-7, the V gene TRBV6-5, with TRBD2 identical over 9 bases. There are 15 residues in the CDR3. Trimming at V came to 5 bases and at J to 0 bases, leaving 5 bases not matched to a gene. Germline V CDR1 and CDR2: MNHEY, SVGAGI. Here the CDR3 DNA reads TGTGCCAGCAGTAGAGCGGGGGGACCCTCCTACGAGCAGTACTTC. Protein product: CASSRAGGPSYEQYF.

The chain couples TRBV4-2 to TRBJ1-6, with D perhaps matching TRBD1 (5 bases). The CDR3 length is 14 residues. The V end lost 0 bases, the J end lost 11 bases, and 11 bases lay between the germline ends. CDR1 LGHNA and CDR2 YNFKEQ come from the germline V gene. The CDR3 DNA reads as TGTGCCAGCAGCCAAGATCCGGGGCAGGCACCCCTCCACTTT. Amino acids: CASSQDPGQAPLHF.

V and J are TRBV24-1 and TRBJ2-7; 7 bases fit TRBD1. The V gene end was trimmed by 5 bases and the J gene end by 3 bases; junction bases not matched to a gene: 9. CDR3 size: 15 residues. In germline, CDR1 is KGHDR, CDR2 SFDVKD. The CDR3 nucleotides read TGTGCCACCAGTGGAGGGGGCAACGAAGACTACGAGCAGTACTTC. It is translated as CATSGGGNEDYEQYF.

This chain joins TRBV15 and TRBJ2-2; D assignment may be TRBD1 or TRBD2 (6 bases each). The CDR3 is 15 residues long. The germline gives CDR1 LNHNV, CDR2 YYDKDF (reference sequence). V lost 8 bases and J 5 bases, leaving 18 bases between the germline ends. The DNA for the CDR3 is TGTGCCACCGGGGAGGACAGCATGAGGACCGGGGAGCTGTTTTTT. It translates to CATGEDSMRTGELFF.

In DNA, the CDR3 is TGCGCCAGCAGTAACCAAGAGACCCAGTACTTC. Its translation: CASSNQETQYF. This chain uses TRBV5-1 with TRBJ2-5; D remains unclear. Deletions cut 5 bases from V and 0 bases from J, with 2 bases between. Germline CDR1 SGHRS, CDR2 YFSETQ. The CDR3 totals 11 residues.

The rearrangement joins TRBV2 to TRBJ1-6; 11 positions match TRBD1. There are 15 residues in the CDR3. Germline CDR1 reads SNHLY; CDR2 reads FYNNEI. The V and J ends lost 4 bases and 9 bases, in that order; junction bases with no gene match: 5. The CDR3 sequence: CASSGTGGAASPLHF. CDR3 bases: TGTGCCAGCAGTGGGACAGGGGGCGCTGCTTCACCCCTCCACTTT.

This chain connects TRBV5-5 to TRBJ1-5; D might be TRBD1 (6 bases). The CDR3 has 13 residues. Trimming cost V 2 bases and J 6 bases, with 9 bases left between them. Per germline, CDR1 SGHKS and CDR2 YYEKEE (reference sequence). Written as DNA, the CDR3 is TGTGCCAGCAGCTTTGGGGGGGCTCAGCCCCAGCATTTT. Its translation: CASSFGGAQPQHF.

The chain links TRBV12-3 or TRBV12-4 to TRBJ2-1; D possibly matches TRBD1 or TRBD2 (5 bases each). Trimming shortened V by 8 bases and J by 7 bases, and 15 bases separated the two germline ends. This CDR3 comprises 13 residues. The CDR3 bases are TGTGCCAGCGAGTTCCTGGGGGTGAATGAGCAGTTCTTC. Translated, it gives CASEFLGVNEQFF.

This rearrangement joins TRBV6-5 to TRBJ2-2; TRBD1 aligns across 9 bases. Germline V gene sequence: CDR1 MNHEY, CDR2 SVGAGI. V was pared by 3 bases and J by 4 bases, with 6 bases of the junction left unmatched. This CDR3 comprises 16 residues. CDR3 sequence reads: CASSYVGTGSTGELFF. The CDR3 coding sequence is TGTGCCAGCAGTTATGTGGGGACAGGGAGCACCGGGGAGCTGTTTTTT.

This clone was recorded a few times. The V and J genes are TRBV5-4 and TRBJ1-1; D is undetermined. V was shortened by 3 bases and J by 1 base, with 13 bases between the two germline ends. Germline CDR1 SGHNT, CDR2 YYREEE (reference sequence). The CDR3 sequence is 15 residues long. CDR3 region: CASSSRDLGNTEAFF. In DNA form, the CDR3 reads TGTGCCAGCAGCTCCCGGGATTTAGGGAACACTGAAGCTTTCTTT.